These 19 T cell receptor beta chains share one sample of origin, sequenced in a study of CXCR3-negative and CXCR3-positive naive CD8 T cells. Each TRB cDNA library was prepared by 5' RACE (with UMI labels). No DNA is given; TCRdb re-called the 5' RACE reads and lists each CDR3 protein once. The sample holds over 100,000 distinct CDR3 sequences. Sample: naive CXCR3- CD8+ T cells from blood. This sample's subset: CD45RO-CCR7+CD27+CD95- naive CD8+ T cells lacking CXCR3 (TNR3-). The source of these receptors is a human donor in good health. Some clones in this sample may be carry-over from other donors' samples.

The rearrangement uses TRBV5-1 and TRBJ2-7; TCRdb lists TRBD2, though no DNA is available to test this call. Per germline, CDR1 SGHRS and CDR2 YFSETQ. This CDR3 spans 14 amino acids. The CDR3: CASNNEGNSDEQYF.

V and J are TRBV28 and TRBJ1-1. The CDR3 has 13 amino acids. Per the germline V gene, CDR1 is MDHEN and CDR2 is SYDVKM. The CDR3 sequence is CASADPWSTEAFF.

The chain's CDR3 is CASSGTAENQPQHF. The genes are TRBV7-9 and TRBJ1-5; TCRdb lists TRBD1, though no DNA is available to test this call. The CDR3 covers 14 residues. CDR1 is SEHNR, CDR2 FQNEAQ, per germline (reference sequence).

The chain has TRBV7-9 and TRBJ2-5; TCRdb indicates TRBD1, and absent DNA this call remains unverified. This CDR3 comprises 14 residues. Germline V lookup: CDR1 SEHNR, CDR2 FQNEAQ (reference sequence). This chain's CDR3 is CASSVTGGQETQYF. The variable domain in full, with the rest retrieved from reference TRBV7-9 and TRBJ2-5, is DTGVSQNPRHKITKRGQNVTFRCDPISEHNRLYWYRQTLGQGPEFLTYFQNEAQLEKSRLLSDRFSAERPKGSFSTLEIQRTEQGDSAMYLCASSVTGGQETQYFGPGTRLLVL.

The CDR3 protein is CASSQGSGGVYEQFF. The chain joins TRBV4-1 to TRBJ2-1; without DNA, the TCRdb call of TRBD2 cannot be checked. From germline, CDR1 is MGHRA and CDR2 YSYEKL. The CDR3 contains 15 residues.

V gene TRBV5-1 combines with J gene TRBJ2-3; TCRdb's D call, TRBD2, is unchecked because there is no DNA. CDR3 length equals 16 residues. Germline V gene lookup returns CDR1 SGHRS and CDR2 YFSETQ. CDR3 loop: CASRVPPGGQVDTQYF.

The chain employs TRBV7-2 and TRBJ2-7. The CDR3 extends over 12 amino acids. The germline V gene encodes CDR1 SGHTA and CDR2 FQGNSA. Here the CDR3 reads CASSLAAYEQYF.

This chain uses TRBV29-1 with TRBJ2-1. Per germline, CDR1 SQVTM and CDR2 ANQGSEA. This CDR3 contains 11 residues. CDR3 sequence: CSSEIYNEQFF.

The chain links TRBV29-1 to TRBJ2-2. CDR1 and CDR2 (germline): SQVTM, ANQGSEA. The CDR3 totals 13 residues. CDR3 sequence reads: CSVQVGNTGELFF.

CDR3 protein: CSARDLIGPKNIQYF. The rearrangement joins TRBV20-1 to TRBJ2-4. The CDR3 is 15 amino acids. Looked up from germline, CDR1 is DFQATT and CDR2 is SNEGSKA (reference sequence).

This chain links TRBV19 with TRBJ1-5. The CDR3 length is 14 residues. Looked up from germline, CDR1 is LNHDA and CDR2 is SQIVND (reference sequence). The CDR3 sequence: CASSIQDTNQPQHF. The full variable domain, completed using reference TRBV19 and TRBJ1-5, is DGGITQSPKYLFRKEGQNVTLSCEQNLNHDAMYWYRQDPGQGLRLIYYSQIVNDFQKGDIAEGYSVSREKKESFPLTVTSAQKNPTAFYLCASSIQDTNQPQHFGDGTRLSIL.

This CDR3 reads CASSLAPGANTEAFF. The chain joins TRBV7-6 to TRBJ1-1. Germline CDR1 SGHVS, CDR2 FNYEAQ. The CDR3 runs 15 residues.

The chain joins TRBV28 to TRBJ2-1; with no DNA, the TCRdb D assignment of TRBD1 cannot be verified. The length of the CDR3 is 14 residues. Germline V gene data show CDR1 as MDHEN and CDR2 as SYDVKM. The CDR3 loop reads CASSFQGTDNEQFF.

The chain couples TRBV12-3 or TRBV12-4 to TRBJ2-1; the TCRdb call, TRBD1, lacks DNA for checking. This CDR3 has 14 amino acids. This CDR3 is CASTPGHSYNEQFF.

J is TRBJ1-1 and V is TRBV5-1. Germline CDR1 and CDR2: SGHRS and YFSETQ. The CDR3 runs 14 residues. This CDR3 reads CASSWGYGVGEAFF.

Here the CDR3 reads CASSVGLAIGEQYF. The genes are TRBV9 and TRBJ2-7; checking the TCRdb D call of TRBD2 is not possible without DNA. The CDR3 runs to 14 residues. The germline V gene encodes CDR1 SGDLS and CDR2 YYNGEE.

This chain links TRBV5-1 with TRBJ2-7; TCRdb's assignment of TRBD1 cannot be checked, as there is no DNA. The CDR3 loop spans 14 amino acids. CDR1 is SGHRS and CDR2 is YFSETQ in the germline V gene. The CDR3 protein is CASSYTTGEYEQYF.

The rearrangement joins TRBV7-9 to TRBJ2-5; the D call of TRBD1 rests on TCRdb alone, since no DNA is present to check it. Germline V gene lookup returns CDR1 SEHNR and CDR2 FQNEAQ (reference sequence). The CDR3 totals 14 residues. CDR3: CASSPGTGRETQYF.

V and J are TRBV12-3 or TRBV12-4 and TRBJ2-3; TCRdb reports TRBD2, a call that lacks DNA to check it against. This CDR3 is 15 amino acids long. The CDR3 protein is CASSLGTRTADTQYF.